The next 13 T cell receptor beta chains were all read from a single sample in a study of blood T cell repertoires in COVID-19. Profiled with immunoSEQ multiplex PCR; TCRdb holds only in-frame clones, not every one. Of about 330,000 clones in the sample, over 80% were seen once. The sequencing sample was made of PBMCs or T cells enriched from blood (not recorded which). These receptors came from a man aged 30-40 years who had recovered from COVID-19.

The chain combines TRBV28 with TRBJ1-1; TRBD1 matches at 8 bases. With 8 bases clipped from V and 2 bases from J, the junction kept 1 base outside the gene matches. The length of the CDR3 is 12 residues. From germline, CDR1 is MDHEN and CDR2 SYDVKM. The CDR3 is CASDRGNTEAFF. The DNA of the CDR3 is TGTGCCAGCGACAGGGGAAACACTGAAGCTTTCTTT.

The chain links TRBV5-6 to TRBJ1-5, with 10 nucleotides matching TRBD1. Germline-derived CDR1 and CDR2 are SGHDT and YYEEEE. J was trimmed by 0 bases and V by 4 bases; bases with no gene match: 7. The CDR3 covers 17 residues. CDR3 sequence reads: CASSTGTGVPSNQPQHF. The CDR3 region has the DNA TGTGCCAGCAGCACCGGGACAGGGGTACCTAGCAATCAGCCCCAGCATTTT.

About this clone: Mismatch with germline at one junction end may stem from a read error. The CDR3 loop reads CASGVDQHRTYEQYF. CDR3 DNA sequence: TGTGCCAGCGGCGTAGACCAACACAGGACCTACGAGCAGTACTTC. The V call is TRBV9, the J call TRBJ2-7, with a possible D match to TRBD1 (5 bases). The CDR3 totals 15 residues. Germline V gene lookup returns CDR1 SGDLS and CDR2 YYNGEE.

This clone turned up a few times. V gene TRBV7-9 combines with J gene TRBJ1-2; 8 bases line up with TRBD1. The V gene's germline CDR1 is SEHNR and CDR2 FQNEAQ (reference sequence). The CDR3 spans 15 residues. After removal of 5 bases from V and 1 base from J, the junction contained 6 bases not matched to a gene. The CDR3 nucleotides read TGTGCCAGCAGCCCCTGGGGACAGGTTAACTATGGCTACACCTTC. Amino acids: CASSPWGQVNYGYTF.

This chain uses TRBV3-1 (or the pseudogene TRBV3-2) with TRBJ1-6; the D gene is possibly TRBD1 (5 bases). This CDR3 is built from 15 residues. V lost 4 bases to trimming and J lost 7 bases, with 14 bases between them. Germline CDR1 LGHDT, CDR2 YNNKEL (reference sequence). The CDR3 region is CASSLYRTGNSPLHF. The CDR3 nucleotides are TGTGCCAGCAGCCTCTACAGGACCGGGAATTCACCCCTCCACTTT.

This clone was seen more than once but under ten times. The chain has TRBV19 and TRBJ1-5; 7 bases align to TRBD1. Germline CDR1 reads LNHDA; CDR2 reads SQIVND (reference sequence). Trimming at V came to 5 bases and at J to 0 bases, leaving 7 bases not matched to a gene. The CDR3 loop spans 16 amino acids. CDR3 residues: CASSPRTGDSNQPQHF. In DNA form, the CDR3 reads TGTGCCAGTAGTCCTAGGACAGGAGATAGCAATCAGCCCCAGCATTTT.

In its sample, this clone was seen once. The rearrangement uses TRBV30 and TRBJ2-3; the D gene is possibly TRBD2 (7 bases). Trimming removed 2 bases at V and 3 bases at J, with 15 bases between. Germline assignment: CDR1 GTSNPN and CDR2 SVGIG (reference sequence). The CDR3 totals 15 residues. The CDR3 is CAWSNRGRGTDTQYF. The CDR3 region has the DNA TGTGCCTGGAGTAACCGGGGGCGGGGGACAGATACGCAGTATTTT.

The chain carries TRBV19 and TRBJ1-5; TRBD1 might be the D (5 bases). The CDR3 is 13 amino acids. The germline gives CDR1 LNHDA, CDR2 SQIVND (reference sequence). The V end lost 1 base, the J end lost 5 bases, and 6 bases lay between the germline ends. The DNA for the CDR3 is TGTGCCAGTAGTATAGGGGGGGATCAGCCCCAGCATTTT. Protein sequence: CASSIGGDQPQHF.

The J gene is TRBJ2-1, the V gene TRBV11-3; 15 bases are shared with TRBD2. V shed 0 bases and J 1 base; nucleotides not matched to a gene: 4. The CDR3 runs 19 residues. Germline lookup yields CDR1 SGHNT and CDR2 YENEEA. CDR3 sequence: CASSLEGLAGGDSYNEQFF. The CDR3 DNA reads TGTGCCAGCAGCTTAGAAGGACTAGCGGGGGGGGATTCCTACAATGAGCAGTTCTTC. Using reference TRBV11-3 and TRBJ2-1 for the parts outside the CDR3, the full variable domain is EAGVVQSPRYKIIEKKQPVAFWCNPISGHNTLYWYLQNLGQGPELLIRYENEEAVDDSQLPKDRFSAERLKGVDSTLKIQPAELGDSAVYLCASSLEGLAGGDSYNEQFFGPGTRLTVL.

This clone was seen more than once but under ten times. V usage is TRBV4-2 and J usage is TRBJ2-3; D remains ambiguous. Germline assignment: CDR1 LGHNA and CDR2 YNFKEQ. V lost 0 bases, J lost 2 bases, and 3 bases lay in between. The CDR3 runs to 13 residues. CDR3 amino acids: CASSQDLTDTQYF. CDR3 coding DNA: TGTGCCAGCAGCCAAGACCTCACAGATACGCAGTATTTT.

This clone showed up just a few times. V gene TRBV4-1 combines with J gene TRBJ2-5; 7 bases map to TRBD1. V lost 4 bases to trimming and J lost 3 bases; unmatched junction nucleotides: 2. CDR3 length: 13 residues. From germline, CDR1 is MGHRA and CDR2 YSYEKL. CDR3 sequence reads: CASSLGTEETQYF. In DNA form, the CDR3 reads TGCGCCAGCAGCCTTGGGACAGAAGAGACCCAGTACTTC.

The chain carries TRBV10-3 and TRBJ1-5; 12 bases match TRBD1. V was clipped by 4 bases and J by 5 bases; unmatched bases: 6. Per the germline V gene, CDR1 is ENHRY and CDR2 is SYGVKD. This CDR3 contains 16 residues. The CDR3 sequence is CAISGGDRGRDQPQHF. The CDR3 DNA is TGTGCCATCAGTGGGGGGGACAGGGGGCGCGATCAGCCCCAGCATTTT.

This clone was counted a few times. The chain is built from TRBV27 and TRBJ1-2; TRBD1 matches at 8 bases. V gave up 3 bases and J gave up 5 bases; unmatched junction bases: 5. Germline V gene sequence: CDR1 MNHEY, CDR2 SMNVEV (reference sequence). The CDR3 has 14 amino acids. The chain's CDR3 is CASSFGQGPYGYTF. CDR3 in DNA: TGTGCCAGCAGTTTCGGACAGGGACCTTATGGCTACACCTTC.